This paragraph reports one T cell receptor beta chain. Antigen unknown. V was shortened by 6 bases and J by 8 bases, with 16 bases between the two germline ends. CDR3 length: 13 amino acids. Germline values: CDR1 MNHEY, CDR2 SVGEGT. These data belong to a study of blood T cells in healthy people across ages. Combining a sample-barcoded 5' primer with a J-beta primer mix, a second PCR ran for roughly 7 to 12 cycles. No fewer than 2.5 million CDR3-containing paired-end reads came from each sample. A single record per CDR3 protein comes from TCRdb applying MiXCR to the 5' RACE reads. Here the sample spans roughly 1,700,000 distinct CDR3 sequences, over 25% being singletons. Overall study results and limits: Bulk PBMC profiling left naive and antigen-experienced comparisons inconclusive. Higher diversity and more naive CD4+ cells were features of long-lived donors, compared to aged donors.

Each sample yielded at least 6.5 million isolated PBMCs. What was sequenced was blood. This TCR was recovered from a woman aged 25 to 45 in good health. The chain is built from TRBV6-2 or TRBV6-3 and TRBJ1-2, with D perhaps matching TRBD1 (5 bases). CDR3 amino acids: CASREMGRIGYTF. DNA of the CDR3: TGTGCCAGCAGGGAGATGGGGCGAATCGGCTACACCTTC.